This T cell receptor (beta chain) came from a study of T cell responses to AZD1222 COVID-19 vaccine. Study-level results: Across spike, vaccine-associated CD4 TCRs were found, dominant at 160-218 and 743-854. Clonal diversity was possibly underestimated; the donors were predominantly white British and more often female. When two AZD1222 doses had been given, Spike-specific TCR breadth and depth rose. It was only a handful of AZD1222 recipients who were seropositive at baseline.

With respect to this clone: As yet, its antigen is unknown.

The method was immunoSEQ multiplex PCR; TCRdb's version includes in-frame clones alone and lacks a portion of them. The table records 150,000 or so clones, roughly 92% of them present only once. Germline V gene sequence: CDR1 SGHRS, CDR2 YFSETQ. Between the trimmed V and J ends, which lost 0 bases and 3 bases, there was a span of 10 bases. The CDR3 length is 14 residues. The chain combines TRBV5-1 with TRBJ2-7; D is perhaps TRBD2 (7 bases). The material sequenced was peripheral blood, taken on day 0 of AZD1222 vaccination. The sequence was collected from an adult in good health. The CDR3 loop is CASSLVGGHYEQYF. Written as DNA, the CDR3 is TGCGCCAGCAGCTTGGTGGGGGGGCACTACGAGCAGTACTTC. The whole variable domain, filled in from reference TRBV5-1 and TRBJ2-7, reads KAGVTQTPRYLIKTRGQQVTLSCSPISGHRSVSWYQQTPGQGLQFLFEYFSETQRNKGNFPGRFSGRQFSNSRSEMNVSTLELGDSALYLCASSLVGGHYEQYFGPGTRLTVT.